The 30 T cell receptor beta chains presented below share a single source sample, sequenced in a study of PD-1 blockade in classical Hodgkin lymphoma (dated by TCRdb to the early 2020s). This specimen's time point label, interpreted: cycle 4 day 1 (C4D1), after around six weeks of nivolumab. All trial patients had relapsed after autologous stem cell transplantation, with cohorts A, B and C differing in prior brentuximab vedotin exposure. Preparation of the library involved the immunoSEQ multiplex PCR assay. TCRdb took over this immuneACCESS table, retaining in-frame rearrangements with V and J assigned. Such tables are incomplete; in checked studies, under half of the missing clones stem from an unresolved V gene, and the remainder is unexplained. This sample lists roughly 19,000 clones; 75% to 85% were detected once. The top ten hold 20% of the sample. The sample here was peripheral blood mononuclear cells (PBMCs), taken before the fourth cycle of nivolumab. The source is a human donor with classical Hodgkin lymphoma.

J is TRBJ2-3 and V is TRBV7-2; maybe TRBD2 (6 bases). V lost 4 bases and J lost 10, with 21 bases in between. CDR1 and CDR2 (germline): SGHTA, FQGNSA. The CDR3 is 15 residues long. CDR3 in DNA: TGTGCCAGCAGCTCTTTCGGAGGGCCCCCAAATCCGCAGTATTTT. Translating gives CASSSFGGPPNPQYF.

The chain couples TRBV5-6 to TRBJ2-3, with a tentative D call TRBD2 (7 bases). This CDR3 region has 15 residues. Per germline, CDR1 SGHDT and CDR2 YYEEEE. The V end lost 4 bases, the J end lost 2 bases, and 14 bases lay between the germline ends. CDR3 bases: TGTGCCAGCAGCCTAGGGGGGGACCCCACAGATACGCAGTATTTT. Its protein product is CASSLGGDPTDTQYF. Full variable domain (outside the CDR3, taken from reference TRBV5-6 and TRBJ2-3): DAGVTQSPTHLIKTRGQQVTLRCSPKSGHDTVSWYQQALGQGPQFIFQYYEEEERQRGNFPDRFSGHQFPNYSSELNVNALLLGDSALYLCASSLGGDPTDTQYFGPGTRLTVL.

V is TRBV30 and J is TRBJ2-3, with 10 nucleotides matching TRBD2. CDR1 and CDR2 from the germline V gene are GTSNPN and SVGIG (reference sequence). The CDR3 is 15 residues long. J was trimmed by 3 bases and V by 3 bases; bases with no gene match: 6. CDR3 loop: CAWRRTSGWTDTQYF. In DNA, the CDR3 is TGTGCCTGGAGGAGGACTAGCGGTTGGACAGATACGCAGTATTTT.

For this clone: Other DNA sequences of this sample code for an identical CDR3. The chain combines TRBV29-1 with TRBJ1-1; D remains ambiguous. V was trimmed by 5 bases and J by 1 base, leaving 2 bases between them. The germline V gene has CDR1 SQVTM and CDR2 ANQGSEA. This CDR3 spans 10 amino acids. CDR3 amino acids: CSVRNTEAFF. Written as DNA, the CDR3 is TGCAGCGTTCGGAACACTGAAGCTTTCTTT.

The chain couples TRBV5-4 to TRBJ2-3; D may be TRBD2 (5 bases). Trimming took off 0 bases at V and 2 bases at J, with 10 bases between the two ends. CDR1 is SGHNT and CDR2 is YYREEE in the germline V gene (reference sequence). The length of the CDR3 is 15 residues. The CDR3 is CASSLGQDFTDTQYF. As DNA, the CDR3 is TGTGCCAGCAGCTTGGGGCAGGACTTCACAGATACGCAGTATTTT.

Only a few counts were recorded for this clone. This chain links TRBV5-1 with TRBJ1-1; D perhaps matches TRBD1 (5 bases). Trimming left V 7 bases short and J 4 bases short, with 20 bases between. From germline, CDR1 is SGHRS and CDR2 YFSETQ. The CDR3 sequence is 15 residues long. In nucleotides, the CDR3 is TGCGCCAGCCGCCGTGGGCAGTCCGGGGGCACTGAAGCTTTCTTT. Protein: CASRRGQSGGTEAFF. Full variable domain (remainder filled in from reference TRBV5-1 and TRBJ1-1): KAGVTQTPRYLIKTRGQQVTLSCSPISGHRSVSWYQQTPGQGLQFLFEYFSETQRNKGNFPGRFSGRQFSNSRSEMNVSTLELGDSALYLCASRRGQSGGTEAFFGQGTRLTVV.

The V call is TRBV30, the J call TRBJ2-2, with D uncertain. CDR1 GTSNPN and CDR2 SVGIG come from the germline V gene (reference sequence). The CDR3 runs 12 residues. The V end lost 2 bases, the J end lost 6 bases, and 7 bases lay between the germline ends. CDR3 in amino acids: CAWSPSAGELFF. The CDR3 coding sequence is TGTGCCTGGAGTCCCTCGGCCGGGGAGCTGTTTTTT.

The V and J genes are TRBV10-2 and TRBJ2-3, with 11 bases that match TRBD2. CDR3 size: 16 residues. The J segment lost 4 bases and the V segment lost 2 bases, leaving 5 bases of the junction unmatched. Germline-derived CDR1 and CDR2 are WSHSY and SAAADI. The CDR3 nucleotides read TGCGCCAGCAGTGAGCCGGGACTAGCGGAATCAGATACGCAGTATTTT. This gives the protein CASSEPGLAESDTQYF.

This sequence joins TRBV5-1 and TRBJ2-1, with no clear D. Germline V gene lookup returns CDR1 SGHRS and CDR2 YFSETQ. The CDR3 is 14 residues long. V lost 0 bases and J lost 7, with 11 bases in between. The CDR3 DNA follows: TGCGCCAGCAGCTTGGACCCAACTCGGAATGAGCAGTTCTTC. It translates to CASSLDPTRNEQFF.

The CDR3 region is CASSPHQAQGSYEQYF. The CDR3 coding sequence is TGTGCCAGCTCACCGCATCAGGCCCAGGGATCCTACGAGCAGTACTTC. J is TRBJ2-7 and V is TRBV18, with D perhaps matching TRBD1 (5 bases). This CDR3 comprises 16 residues. The germline V gene has CDR1 KGHSH and CDR2 LQKENI. The ends were cut back, 3 bases at V and 1 base at J, with 16 bases in the middle.

CDR3 loop: CSVAGRGGQEYGYTF. In DNA, the CDR3 is TGCAGCGTTGCCGGACGGGGGGGGCAGGAGTATGGCTACACCTTC. The V gene is TRBV29-1, the J gene TRBJ1-2; the D gene is possibly TRBD1 (6 bases). Trimming stripped 4 bases from V and 5 bases from J, with 20 bases between. CDR3 length: 15 residues. Germline lookup yields CDR1 SQVTM and CDR2 ANQGSEA.

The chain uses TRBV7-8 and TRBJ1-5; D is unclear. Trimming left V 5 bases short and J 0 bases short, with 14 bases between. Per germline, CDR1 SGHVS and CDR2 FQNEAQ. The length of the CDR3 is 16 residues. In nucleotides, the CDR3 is TGTGCCAGCAGCCCAAGGTGGGGAAATAGCAATCAGCCCCAGCATTTT. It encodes CASSPRWGNSNQPQHF.

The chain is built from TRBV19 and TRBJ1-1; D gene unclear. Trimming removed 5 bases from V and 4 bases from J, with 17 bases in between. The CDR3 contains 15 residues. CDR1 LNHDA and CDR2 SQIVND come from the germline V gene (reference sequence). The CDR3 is CASSFLPGTGTEAFF. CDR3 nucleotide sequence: TGTGCCAGTAGTTTTTTACCGGGAACCGGCACTGAAGCTTTCTTT.

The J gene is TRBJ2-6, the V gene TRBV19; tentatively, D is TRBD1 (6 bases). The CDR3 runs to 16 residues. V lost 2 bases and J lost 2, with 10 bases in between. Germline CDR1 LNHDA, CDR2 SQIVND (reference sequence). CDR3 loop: CASSILGGAGANVLTF. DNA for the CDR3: TGTGCCAGTAGTATACTTGGGGGCGCTGGGGCCAACGTCCTGACTTTC.

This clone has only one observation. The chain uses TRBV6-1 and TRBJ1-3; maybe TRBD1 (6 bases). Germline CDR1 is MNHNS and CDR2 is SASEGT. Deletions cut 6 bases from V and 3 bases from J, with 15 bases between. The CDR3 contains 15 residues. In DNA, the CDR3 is TGTGCCAGCAGGGGTAGGGGGAGGGATGGAAACACCATATATTTT. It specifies CASRGRGRDGNTIYF.

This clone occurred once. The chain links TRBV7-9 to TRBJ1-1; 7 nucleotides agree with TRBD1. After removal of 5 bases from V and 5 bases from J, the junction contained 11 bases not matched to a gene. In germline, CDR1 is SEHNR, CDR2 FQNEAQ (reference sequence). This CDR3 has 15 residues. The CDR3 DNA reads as TGTGCCAGCAGCCAACGGACAGGAGGGGGAACTGAAGCTTTCTTT. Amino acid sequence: CASSQRTGGGTEAFF.

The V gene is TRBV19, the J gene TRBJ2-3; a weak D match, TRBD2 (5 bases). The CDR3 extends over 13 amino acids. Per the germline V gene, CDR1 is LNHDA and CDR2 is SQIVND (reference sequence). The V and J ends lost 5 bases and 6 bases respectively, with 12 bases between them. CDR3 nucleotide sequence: TGTGCCAGTAGTCAGGCCGGGATTGATACGCAGTATTTT. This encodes CASSQAGIDTQYF.

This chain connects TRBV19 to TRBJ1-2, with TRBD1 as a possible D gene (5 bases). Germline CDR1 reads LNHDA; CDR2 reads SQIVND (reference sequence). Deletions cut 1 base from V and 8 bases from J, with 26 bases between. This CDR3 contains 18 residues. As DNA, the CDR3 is TGTGCCAGTAGTATAGGATCGGGGCTAAACATTGGCCTCTACGGCTACACCTTC. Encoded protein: CASSIGSGLNIGLYGYTF.

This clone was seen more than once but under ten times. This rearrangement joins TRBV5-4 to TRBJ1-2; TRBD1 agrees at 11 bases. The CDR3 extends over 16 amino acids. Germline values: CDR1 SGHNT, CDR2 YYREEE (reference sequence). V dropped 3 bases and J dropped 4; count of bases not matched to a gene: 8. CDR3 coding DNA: TGTGCCAGCAGCTCCATCGGACAGGGGGCGATCTATGGCTACACCTTC. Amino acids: CASSSIGQGAIYGYTF.

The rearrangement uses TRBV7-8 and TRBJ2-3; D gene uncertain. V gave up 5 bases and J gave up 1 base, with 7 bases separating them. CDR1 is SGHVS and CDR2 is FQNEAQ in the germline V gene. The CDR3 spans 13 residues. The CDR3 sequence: CASSALRTDTQYF. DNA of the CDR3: TGTGCCAGCAGCGCCCTTCGCACAGATACGCAGTATTTT.

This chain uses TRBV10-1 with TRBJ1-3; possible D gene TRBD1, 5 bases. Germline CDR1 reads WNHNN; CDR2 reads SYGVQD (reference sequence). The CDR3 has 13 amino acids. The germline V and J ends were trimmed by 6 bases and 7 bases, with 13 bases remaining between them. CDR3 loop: CASRGEGRNTIYF. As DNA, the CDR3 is TGCGCCAGCAGGGGGGAGGGGCGGAACACCATATATTTT.

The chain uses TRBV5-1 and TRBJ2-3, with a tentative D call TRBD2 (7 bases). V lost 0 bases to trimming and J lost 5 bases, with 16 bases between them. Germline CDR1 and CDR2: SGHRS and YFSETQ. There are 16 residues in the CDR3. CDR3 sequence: CASSLVGGATQDTQYF. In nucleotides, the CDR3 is TGCGCCAGCAGCTTGGTAGGGGGGGCGACCCAAGATACGCAGTATTTT.

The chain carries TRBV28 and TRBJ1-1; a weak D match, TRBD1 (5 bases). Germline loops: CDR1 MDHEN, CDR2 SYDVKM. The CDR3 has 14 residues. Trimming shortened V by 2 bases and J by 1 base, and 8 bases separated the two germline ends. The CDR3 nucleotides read TGTGCCAGCAGTTTACGGGGGGGGAACACTGAAGCTTTCTTT. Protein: CASSLRGGNTEAFF.

CDR3 coding DNA: TGTGCCAGCAGCCGAGACCTGAATAGCAATCAGCCCCAGCATTTT. Residues: CASSRDLNSNQPQHF. The chain is built from TRBV7-2 and TRBJ1-5; D is ambiguous. With 5 bases removed from V and 0 bases from J, the gap between germline ends came to 11 bases. In germline, CDR1 is SGHTA, CDR2 FQGNSA. The CDR3 is 15 amino acids.

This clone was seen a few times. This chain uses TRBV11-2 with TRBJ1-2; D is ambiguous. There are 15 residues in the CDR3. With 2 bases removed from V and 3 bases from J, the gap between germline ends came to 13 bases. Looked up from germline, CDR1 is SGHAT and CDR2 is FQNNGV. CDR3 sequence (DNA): TGTGCCAGCAGCTTATTTTCTAAAAGGGACTATGGCTACACCTTC. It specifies CASSLFSKRDYGYTF.

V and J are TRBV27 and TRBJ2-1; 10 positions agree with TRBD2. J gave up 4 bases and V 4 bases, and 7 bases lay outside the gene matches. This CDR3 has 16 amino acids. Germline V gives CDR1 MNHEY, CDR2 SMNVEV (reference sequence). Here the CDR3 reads CASSSPGLAAYNEQFF. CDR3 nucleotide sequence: TGTGCCAGCAGTTCCCCCGGACTAGCGGCGTACAATGAGCAGTTCTTC.

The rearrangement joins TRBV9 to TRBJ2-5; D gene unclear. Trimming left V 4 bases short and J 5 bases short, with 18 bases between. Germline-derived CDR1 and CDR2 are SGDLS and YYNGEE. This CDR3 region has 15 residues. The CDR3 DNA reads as TGTGCCAGCAGCCCCGACCCGAACCCCCGGGAGACCCAGTACTTC. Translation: CASSPDPNPRETQYF.

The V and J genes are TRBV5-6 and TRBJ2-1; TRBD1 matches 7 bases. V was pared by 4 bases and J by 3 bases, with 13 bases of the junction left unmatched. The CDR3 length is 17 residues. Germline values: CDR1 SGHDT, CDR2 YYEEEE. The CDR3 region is CASSPVRGQGNYNEQFF. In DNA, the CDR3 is TGTGCCAGCAGCCCTGTTAGGGGGCAAGGCAACTACAATGAGCAGTTCTTC.

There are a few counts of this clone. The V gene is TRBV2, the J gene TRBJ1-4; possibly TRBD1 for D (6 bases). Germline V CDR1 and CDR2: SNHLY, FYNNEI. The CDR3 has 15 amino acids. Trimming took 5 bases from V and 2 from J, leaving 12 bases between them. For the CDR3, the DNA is TGTGCCAGCAGTCAGGACAGAACGACTAATGAAAAACTGTTTTTT. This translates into CASSQDRTTNEKLFF.

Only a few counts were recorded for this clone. CDR3 in amino acids: CASSVGFTYNEQFF. CDR3 bases: TGCGCCAGCAGTGTCGGGTTTACCTACAATGAGCAGTTCTTC. The genes are TRBV10-2 and TRBJ2-1; D uncertain. Germline CDR1 and CDR2: WSHSY and SAAADI. CDR3 length equals 14 residues. V dropped 4 bases and J dropped 2 bases, with 9 bases sitting between them.